This T cell receptor (beta chain) was captured by sequencing in a study of brain T cells in children with intractable seizures. The study, taken as a whole, reports: Patients' HCMV serostatus was unknown; virus specificity rests on CDR3 similarity alone. Absence of clones before surgery may stem from lower sequencing depth.

As for this clone: Its antigen is still unknown.

The CDR3 is 14 amino acids. After removal of 0 bases from V and 8 bases from J, the junction contained 4 bases not matched to a gene. Germline V CDR1 and CDR2: SGHNT, YYREEE (reference sequence). The data were produced by immunoSEQ multiplex PCR, yet TCRdb's version contains in-frame clones alone and is incomplete. The sample yields 340,000 or so clones, nearly 95% seen once. Time point described: blood from clinic visit 5 months post-surgery; TSC patient then seizure free. Only cases whose brain tissue showed the highest T cell transcript signatures were sequenced. The sample in question was peripheral blood, obtained 4 to 6 months after surgery. This clonotype originated in a boy under two years old with tuberous sclerosis and intractable seizures. This chain joins TRBV5-4 and TRBJ1-4; TRBD1 matches at 7 bases. The CDR3 sequence: CASSLGQGHEKLFF. CDR3 bases: TGTGCCAGCAGCTTGGGACAGGGACACGAAAAACTGTTTTTT.